This T cell receptor beta chain derives from a study of T cell changes during pregnancy in multiple sclerosis (dated by TCRdb to the late 2010s). General notes on the study: Changes in the T cell repertoire over the course of pregnancy were examined in this study in women with multiple sclerosis.

In the germline V gene (reference sequence), CDR1 corresponds to SEHNR and CDR2 to FQNEAQ. V is pruned by 1 base and J by 15 bases, leaving 6 bases of the junction without a gene match. Including cysteine and phenylalanine, the CDR3 has 12 amino acids. The DNA shown is the 36-base CDR3, in frame from base 1. Libraries were prepared through the immunoSEQ multiplex PCR assay. TCRdb mirrors the immuneACCESS table, restricted to in-frame sequences. Some clones are absent from its copies; in checked studies, under half trace to an unresolved V gene, and the reason for the others is unknown. For this sample the table gives some 16,000 clones, of which approximately 84% were detected only once. 10% of the sample lies in the top ten. In regard to this clone: Its antigen specificity is not known. One base away there is no much larger clone; base qualities are not given.

The material was CD8+ T cells from peripheral blood mononuclear cells, obtained in the second trimester of pregnancy. This TCR derives from a female donor in good health, enrolled as a control in a pregnancy study. The V and J segments used are TRBV7-9 and TRBJ2-1; TRBD1 lines up with 7 middle nucleotides. The CDR3 here reads CASSLVASGGFF. The DNA sequence is given as TGTGCCAGCAGCTTAGTAGCCTCAGGGGGGTTCTTC. The entire variable domain, with the stretches around the CDR3 drawn from the reference TRBV7-9 and TRBJ2-1 proteins, is DTGVSQNPRHKITKRGQNVTFRCDPISEHNRLYWYRQTLGQGPEFLTYFQNEAQLEKSRLLSDRFSAERPKGSFSTLEIQRTEQGDSAMYLCASSLVASGGFFGPGTRLTVL.